The 26 T cell receptor beta chains below all came from one sample that was sequenced in a study of cytomegalovirus exposure and HLA in healthy donors. PCR amplification relied on 60 Vbeta primers (plus 13 Jbeta primers). Repertoires were generated with immunoSEQ multiplex PCR, while TCRdb's copy carries only in-frame clones and drops some. The top ten clones hold approximately 1.3% of a sample with roughly 150,000 clones, roughly 80% of them seen once. The sample comprised PBMCs. All receptors come from a man aged 45-65 years in good health and CMV-seropositive.

V and J are TRBV19 and TRBJ2-7, with 8 bases identical to TRBD1. V lost 3 bases to trimming and J lost 7 bases; unmatched junction nucleotides: 8. Germline loops: CDR1 LNHDA, CDR2 SQIVND (reference sequence). The CDR3 is 14 residues long. CDR3 sequence (DNA): TGTGCCAGTAGTATCTCCGGACAGGGCTTGGAGCAGTACTTC. Translating it yields CASSISGQGLEQYF.

This chain connects TRBV27 to TRBJ2-7, with TRBD1 matching over 7 bases. The germline gives CDR1 MNHEY, CDR2 SMNVEV (reference sequence). V trimming: 6 bases; J trimming: 9 bases; junction bases outside the gene matches: 14. The CDR3 is 14 amino acids. The CDR3 DNA follows: TGTGCCAGCAGCAAGACAGGGAGAGGACTTGTGCAGTACTTC. This sequence encodes CASSKTGRGLVQYF.

This sequence joins TRBV11-2 and TRBJ2-2, with 12 positions matching TRBD1. After removal of 6 bases from V and 7 bases from J, the junction contained 9 bases not matched to a gene. This CDR3 contains 16 residues. Germline V CDR1 and CDR2: SGHAT, FQNNGV. CDR3 sequence (DNA): TGTGCCAGCAGTTCCAGGGACAGGGGGCGCTTCGGGGAGCTGTTTTTT. Translating it yields CASSSRDRGRFGELFF.

This clone appeared a few times. The V call is TRBV28, the J call TRBJ2-3, with D unresolved. Per germline, CDR1 MDHEN and CDR2 SYDVKM. The V and J ends lost 4 bases and 6 bases respectively, with 5 bases between them. The CDR3 is 11 residues long. The CDR3 DNA sequence: TGTGCCAGCAGTTCTTTCGATACGCAGTATTTT. It is translated as CASSSFDTQYF.

The chain recombines TRBV2 with TRBJ1-1; 7 positions match TRBD1. Trimming at V came to 4 bases and at J to 5 bases, leaving 7 bases not matched to a gene. The germline CDR1 and CDR2 sequences are SNHLY and FYNNEI. CDR3 length: 14 amino acids. The CDR3 coding sequence is TGTGCCAGCAGTGCGACAGGGTGGTGGACTGAAGCTTTCTTT. It specifies CASSATGWWTEAFF.

V is TRBV5-1 and J is TRBJ2-2; possibly TRBD1 for D (5 bases). This CDR3 is built from 15 residues. V gave up 0 bases and J gave up 6 bases, with 12 bases separating them. Per the germline V gene, CDR1 is SGHRS and CDR2 is YFSETQ. In DNA, the CDR3 is TGCGCCAGCAGCTTGGCCCAGGGTTTCGCCGGGGAGCTGTTTTTT. This codes for CASSLAQGFAGELFF.

The chain couples TRBV11-3 to TRBJ2-1, with 7 bases identical to TRBD1. Germline values: CDR1 SGHNT, CDR2 YENEEA. V dropped 5 bases and J dropped 5; count of bases not matched to a gene: 3. The CDR3 spans 13 residues. The CDR3 is CASSNRGHNEQFF. CDR3 nucleotides: TGTGCCAGCAGCAACAGGGGTCACAATGAGCAGTTCTTC.

J is TRBJ1-6 and V is TRBV6-1, with 8 bases matching TRBD1. The CDR3 is 15 residues long. The V gene end was trimmed by 0 bases and the J gene end by 9 bases; junction bases not matched to a gene: 4. The germline V gene has CDR1 MNHNS and CDR2 SASEGT. The CDR3 bases are TGTGCCAGCAGTGAAGCTGAACAGGGGGTTTCACCCCTCCACTTT. Its protein is CASSEAEQGVSPLHF.

The rearrangement uses TRBV7-9 and TRBJ2-3, with TRBD1 as a possible D gene (5 bases). This CDR3 is built from 15 residues. V gave up 3 bases and J gave up 1 base, with 11 bases separating them. Germline CDR1 and CDR2: SEHNR and FQNEAQ (reference sequence). The CDR3 DNA sequence: TGTGCCAGCAGCTTCCCCCAAGGGGGCACAGATACGCAGTATTTT. Protein: CASSFPQGGTDTQYF. Together with reference TRBV7-9 and TRBJ2-3, the CDR3 gives the full variable domain: DTGVSQNPRHKITKRGQNVTFRCDPISEHNRLYWYRQTLGQGPEFLTYFQNEAQLEKSRLLSDRFSAERPKGSFSTLEIQRTEQGDSAMYLCASSFPQGGTDTQYFGPGTRLTVL.

The genes are TRBV6-5 and TRBJ2-3; 7 nucleotides agree with TRBD2. The CDR3 covers 15 residues. Germline V gene sequence: CDR1 MNHEY, CDR2 SVGAGI. The V segment lost 2 bases and the J segment 4 bases; nucleotides outside the gene matches: 6. CDR3 DNA sequence: TGTGCCAGCAGTTACCAGGCGGGAGTCCCAGATACGCAGTATTTT. Translated, it gives CASSYQAGVPDTQYF.

This clone appeared a single time. This sequence joins TRBV5-1 and TRBJ2-1, with TRBD2 matching 7 bases. Germline loops: CDR1 SGHRS, CDR2 YFSETQ. With V trimmed by 3 bases and J by 6 bases, 0 bases remained unmatched. This CDR3 is 12 amino acids long. CDR3 coding DNA: TGCGCCAGCAGCTGGGGGGGCAATGAGCAGTTCTTC. It yields the protein CASSWGGNEQFF.

The table lists this clone with a few counts. The chain joins TRBV28 to TRBJ1-1; D is unclear. The germline CDR1 and CDR2 sequences are MDHEN and SYDVKM. Trimming took off 2 bases at V and 4 bases at J, with 11 bases between the two ends. This CDR3 comprises 14 residues. CDR3 DNA sequence: TGTGCCAGCAGTTTAAGGACGCGGGGCACTGAAGCTTTCTTT. Residues: CASSLRTRGTEAFF. Combining the CDR3 with reference TRBV28 and TRBJ1-1 gives the whole variable domain DVKVTQSSRYLVKRTGEKVFLECVQDMDHENMFWYRQDPGLGLRLIYFSYDVKMKEKGDIPEGYSVSREKKERFSLILESASTNQTSMYLCASSLRTRGTEAFFGQGTRLTVV.

This chain joins TRBV28 and TRBJ1-2; possible D gene TRBD1, 6 bases. The CDR3 consists of 15 residues. Germline assignment: CDR1 MDHEN and CDR2 SYDVKM. V was clipped by 4 bases and J by 8 bases, with 20 bases between them. For the CDR3, the DNA is TGTGCCAGCAGTTCCCCGGGACATAACGTGGGGGGCTACACCTTC. This encodes CASSSPGHNVGGYTF.

V usage is TRBV11-3 and J usage is TRBJ2-5; the match to TRBD1 covers 8 bases. This CDR3 spans 13 amino acids. The V gene's germline CDR1 is SGHNT and CDR2 YENEEA. Trimming took 5 bases from V and 5 from J; bases not matched to a gene: 4. This CDR3 reads CASSLRTGETQYF. The CDR3 DNA sequence: TGTGCCAGCAGCCTTCGGACAGGGGAGACCCAGTACTTC.

The chain employs TRBV2 and TRBJ1-2; TRBD1 aligns across 11 bases. Germline lookup yields CDR1 SNHLY and CDR2 FYNNEI. The CDR3 sequence is 14 residues long. V trimming: 7 bases; J trimming: 5 bases; junction bases outside the gene matches: 6. The CDR3 DNA reads as TGTGCCAGCACCTCGGACAGGGGGCTTTATGGCTACACCTTC. Translation: CASTSDRGLYGYTF.

This rearrangement joins TRBV7-9 to TRBJ2-7, with TRBD1 identical over 8 bases. With 5 bases clipped from V and 1 base from J, the junction kept 7 bases outside the gene matches. The CDR3 has 15 amino acids. CDR1 SEHNR and CDR2 FQNEAQ come from the germline V gene (reference sequence). CDR3 in amino acids: CASSPPRTGSYEQYF. As DNA, the CDR3 is TGTGCCAGCAGCCCCCCTCGGACAGGGTCCTACGAGCAGTACTTC.

This chain links TRBV27 with TRBJ2-1, with TRBD2 matching 8 bases. After removal of 6 bases from V and 4 bases from J, the junction contained 8 bases not matched to a gene. The CDR3 spans 15 residues. CDR1 is MNHEY and CDR2 is SMNVEV in the germline V gene (reference sequence). The DNA for the CDR3 is TGTGCCAGCAGACGGGGGGGGTTAAATTACAATGAGCAGTTCTTC. Its translation is CASRRGGLNYNEQFF.

The chain uses TRBV6-5 and TRBJ2-3; 13 bases are shared with TRBD2. Germline-derived CDR1 and CDR2 are MNHEY and SVGAGI. V shed 6 bases and J 5 bases; nucleotides not matched to a gene: 5. The CDR3 consists of 15 residues. CDR3 DNA sequence: TGTGCCAGCAGGAAGGGACTAGCGGGGAAAGATACGCAGTATTTT. Translating it yields CASRKGLAGKDTQYF.

This clone was found a few times. The V call is TRBV5-5, the J call TRBJ1-4, with D maybe TRBD1 (5 bases). Trimming shortened V by 4 bases and J by 7 bases, and 20 bases separated the two germline ends. Germline-derived CDR1 and CDR2 are SGHKS and YYEKEE (reference sequence). CDR3 length: 16 residues. CDR3 in DNA: TGTGCCAGCAGCACGGAAGCCACGGCGGGGGTTGAAAAACTGTTTTTT. Its protein product is CASSTEATAGVEKLFF.

V is TRBV15 and J is TRBJ1-5; tentatively, D is TRBD1 (5 bases). The V end lost 4 bases, the J end lost 7 bases, and 17 bases lay between the germline ends. CDR3 length: 15 amino acids. Looked up from germline, CDR1 is LNHNV and CDR2 is YYDKDF (reference sequence). CDR3 nucleotide sequence: TGTGCCACCAGCACCAAAGGAGGGGCATGGCAGCCCCAGCATTTT. Its translation: CATSTKGGAWQPQHF.

The gene calls are TRBV2 and TRBJ2-3, with TRBD2 matching over 9 bases. From germline, CDR1 is SNHLY and CDR2 FYNNEI. The CDR3 has 16 amino acids. With 3 bases clipped from V and 4 bases from J, the junction kept 8 bases outside the gene matches. CDR3 residues: CASSDGLAGRSDTQYF. The CDR3 coding sequence is TGTGCCAGCAGTGATGGGCTAGCGGGGAGATCAGATACGCAGTATTTT.

The chain employs TRBV4-3 and TRBJ1-4, with D maybe TRBD1 (6 bases). Trimming pared 0 bases from V and 8 bases from J, leaving 16 bases between. The germline V gene has CDR1 LGHNA and CDR2 YSLEER. This CDR3 comprises 16 residues. CDR3 region: CASSQDPRGGSEKLFF. As DNA, the CDR3 is TGCGCCAGCAGCCAAGATCCCAGGGGAGGGTCCGAAAAACTGTTTTTT.

J is TRBJ2-1 and V is TRBV18, with D possibly TRBD1 on 5 matching bases. Trimming removed 6 bases at V and 8 bases at J, with 17 bases between. The CDR3 is 14 residues long. Germline V gene data show CDR1 as KGHSH and CDR2 as LQKENI. The CDR3 sequence: CASSPRQGIDEQFF. CDR3 bases: TGTGCCAGCTCCCCCCGGCAGGGTATCGATGAGCAGTTCTTC.

The rearrangement links TRBV18 to TRBJ1-3, with no clear D. Germline values: CDR1 KGHSH, CDR2 LQKENI. Trimming shortened V by 1 base and J by 0 bases, and 10 bases separated the two germline ends. The CDR3 covers 16 residues. Here the CDR3 reads CASSPRQSSSGNTIYF. The CDR3 DNA reads TGTGCCAGCTCACCACGGCAGTCAAGCTCTGGAAACACCATATATTTT.

V is TRBV30 and J is TRBJ1-1; maybe TRBD1 (5 bases). Trimming removed 3 bases from V and 0 bases from J, with 11 bases in between. CDR1 is GTSNPN and CDR2 is SVGIG in the germline V gene (reference sequence). The CDR3 contains 14 residues. DNA for the CDR3: TGTGCCTGGAGCCCGACAGTTATGAACACTGAAGCTTTCTTT. Its translation: CAWSPTVMNTEAFF. Full variable domain (outside the CDR3, taken from reference TRBV30 and TRBJ1-1): SQTIHQWPATLVQPVGSPLSLECTVEGTSNPNLYWYRQAAGRGLQLLFYSVGIGQISSEVPQNLSASRPQDRQFILSSKKLLLSDSGFYLCAWSPTVMNTEAFFGQGTRLTVV.

This chain uses TRBV4-1 with TRBJ2-1; 7 nucleotides line up with TRBD2. There are 16 residues in the CDR3. With 4 bases clipped from V and 6 bases from J, the junction kept 12 bases outside the gene matches. Germline CDR1 reads MGHRA; CDR2 reads YSYEKL. The CDR3 bases are TGCGCCAGCAGCCCCTCCACTAGCGTCACTTCCAATGAGCAGTTCTTC. Its translation: CASSPSTSVTSNEQFF.